These 29 T cell receptor beta chains share one sample of origin, sequenced in a study of blood T cell repertoires in COVID-19. The method was immunoSEQ multiplex PCR; TCRdb's version includes in-frame clones alone and lacks a portion of them. The data show approximately 77,000 clones, 88% seen once. The material sequenced was peripheral blood. The receptors derive from an elderly woman with acute or convalescent COVID-19.

The V gene is TRBV13, the J gene TRBJ2-1, with D perhaps matching TRBD2 (6 bases). The germline CDR1 and CDR2 sequences are PRHDT and FYEKMQ (reference sequence). The CDR3 spans 15 residues. With 2 bases removed from V and 5 bases from J, the gap between germline ends came to 13 bases. The CDR3 DNA reads TGTGCCAGCAGCTTAACCGGGAGCGTCAACAATGAGCAGTTCTTC. Residues: CASSLTGSVNNEQFF.

The chain carries TRBV19 and TRBJ1-1; no clear D. The CDR3 runs to 13 residues. Trimming took 4 bases from V and 3 from J, leaving 9 bases between them. Germline V gene data show CDR1 as LNHDA and CDR2 as SQIVND (reference sequence). The DNA for the CDR3 is TGTGCCAGTAGTACTAGACGGGACACTGAAGCTTTCTTT. It codes for CASSTRRDTEAFF. Complete variable domain (other parts from reference TRBV19 and TRBJ1-1): DGGITQSPKYLFRKEGQNVTLSCEQNLNHDAMYWYRQDPGQGLRLIYYSQIVNDFQKGDIAEGYSVSREKKESFPLTVTSAQKNPTAFYLCASSTRRDTEAFFGQGTRLTVV.

The rearrangement links TRBV5-1 to TRBJ1-3; no clear D gene. The V end was cut by 2 bases, the J end by 1 base, with 7 bases between. The V gene's germline CDR1 is SGHRS and CDR2 YFSETQ. The CDR3 covers 14 residues. As DNA, the CDR3 is TGCGCCAGCAGCTTATCGGGATCTGGAAACACCATATATTTT. It specifies CASSLSGSGNTIYF.

The V gene is TRBV29-1, the J gene TRBJ2-3, with D tentatively TRBD1 (8 bases). The V end lost 3 bases, the J end lost 5 bases, and 12 bases lay between the germline ends. Germline V gives CDR1 SQVTM, CDR2 ANQGSEA. This CDR3 has 13 residues. The CDR3 nucleotides read TGCAGCGTTGAGAGCGGGACAGGAGATACGCAGTATTTT. Its protein product is CSVESGTGDTQYF.

This clone was recorded many times. The gene calls are TRBV6-5 and TRBJ1-4, with D possibly being TRBD1 (6 bases). The CDR3 extends over 14 amino acids. Germline V lookup: CDR1 MNHEY, CDR2 SVGAGI. Trimming removed 6 bases from V and 5 bases from J, with 13 bases in between. Written as DNA, the CDR3 is TGTGCCAGCAGACCGGGACACATAAATGAAAAACTGTTTTTT. It codes for CASRPGHINEKLFF.

The chain combines TRBV2 with TRBJ2-6; 8 bases match TRBD1. Germline-derived CDR1 and CDR2 are SNHLY and FYNNEI. The CDR3 covers 18 residues. The ends lost 2 bases at V and 1 base at J; junction bases unmatched: 7. The CDR3 DNA reads as TGTGCCAGCAGTGAAATAGGACAGGGATATTCTGGGGCCAACGTCCTGACTTTC. Amino acid sequence: CASSEIGQGYSGANVLTF.

In DNA form, the CDR3 reads TGCAGCGTTGTCCGGCCCTTTCCCGGGACAGCACTGACAGATACGCAGTATTTT. Translation gives CSVVRPFPGTALTDTQYF. V usage is TRBV29-1 and J usage is TRBJ2-3; 7 bases align to TRBD1. V shed 4 bases, J shed 3 bases, and the junction held 19 bases outside the gene matches. The CDR3 contains 18 residues. CDR1 and CDR2 from the germline V gene are SQVTM and ANQGSEA.

The chain links TRBV6-5 to TRBJ2-7; the D gene is possibly TRBD2 (6 bases). CDR3 length: 14 amino acids. The V gene lost 7 bases and the J gene lost 4 bases, with 17 bases spanning the gap. CDR1 and CDR2 from the germline V gene are MNHEY and SVGAGI. Written as DNA, the CDR3 is TGTGCCAGCATGGGACTTGGCGGAAAGTACGAGCAGTACTTC. It is translated as CASMGLGGKYEQYF.

This chain connects TRBV5-1 to TRBJ1-2; perhaps TRBD1 as D (5 bases). Germline V gene lookup returns CDR1 SGHRS and CDR2 YFSETQ. This CDR3 has 13 residues. V lost 2 bases, J lost 5 bases, and 10 bases lay in between. CDR3 amino acids: CASSLSQGYGYTF. DNA of the CDR3: TGCGCCAGCAGCTTAAGCCAGGGTTATGGCTACACCTTC.

The V call is TRBV27, the J call TRBJ1-5, with D uncertain. The CDR3 runs 15 residues. Germline V gene lookup returns CDR1 MNHEY and CDR2 SMNVEV (reference sequence). Trimming cost V 0 bases and J 4 bases, with 10 bases left between them. The CDR3 reads CASSLSWQKNQPQHF. The CDR3 bases are TGTGCCAGCAGTTTATCGTGGCAGAAGAATCAGCCCCAGCATTTT.

The CDR3 DNA is TGTGCCAGCAGCGGTCCGGAGATGATCTACAATGAGCAGTTCTTC. This sequence encodes CASSGPEMIYNEQFF. The V and J genes are TRBV9 and TRBJ2-1; D remains unclear. In germline, CDR1 is SGDLS, CDR2 YYNGEE. The CDR3 runs to 15 residues. V lost 3 bases and J 3 bases, leaving 13 bases between the germline ends.

CDR3 loop: CSVVGTGGSNTEAFF. The CDR3 DNA reads TGCAGCGTTGTGGGGACAGGGGGCTCGAACACTGAAGCTTTCTTT. This chain connects TRBV29-1 to TRBJ1-1; 12 bases match TRBD1. CDR3 length equals 15 residues. Germline V gene sequence: CDR1 SQVTM, CDR2 ANQGSEA. V was clipped by 4 bases and J by 1 base; unmatched bases: 4.

This clone was picked up one time. The V gene is TRBV2, the J gene TRBJ2-3; no clear D gene. The germline V gene encodes CDR1 SNHLY and CDR2 FYNNEI. This CDR3 spans 14 amino acids. The V end lost 3 bases, the J end lost 4 bases, and 11 bases lay between the germline ends. The CDR3 here is CASSDGAVADTQYF. The CDR3 DNA reads TGTGCCAGCAGTGATGGTGCAGTTGCAGATACGCAGTATTTT.

J is TRBJ1-5 and V is TRBV10-3; 7 nucleotides align to TRBD1. The CDR3 has 15 residues. The junction had 10 bases not matched to a gene; V was cut back by 5 bases and J by 6 bases. Germline V CDR1 and CDR2: ENHRY, SYGVKD. The CDR3: CAISSGQAGGQPQHF. The DNA of the CDR3 is TGTGCCATCAGTTCCGGACAGGCCGGCGGTCAGCCCCAGCATTTT.

The rearrangement links TRBV5-1 to TRBJ1-2, with TRBD1 matching 8 bases. The V gene end was trimmed by 3 bases and the J gene end by 8 bases; junction bases not matched to a gene: 9. This CDR3 has 14 amino acids. The germline V gene has CDR1 SGHRS and CDR2 YFSETQ. Written as DNA, the CDR3 is TGCGCCAGCAGCTCTGCAGGGGGCGAAGCGGGCTACACCTTC. Residues: CASSSAGGEAGYTF.

The chain carries TRBV7-3 and TRBJ2-7; 10 nucleotides align to TRBD1. Trimming cost V 2 bases and J 4 bases; bases outside gene matches: 2. This CDR3 comprises 14 residues. The V gene's germline CDR1 is SGHTA and CDR2 FQGTGA. CDR3 nucleotides: TGTGCCAGCAGCTTAGGGGACAGGGGTTACGAGCAGTACTTC. Translating gives CASSLGDRGYEQYF. The full variable domain, its missing parts supplied by reference TRBV7-3 and TRBJ2-7, is GAGVSQTPSNKVTEKGKYVELRCDPISGHTALYWYRQSLGQGPEFLIYFQGTGAADDSGLPNDRFFAVRPEGSVSTLKIQRTERGDSAVYLCASSLGDRGYEQYFGPGTRLTVT.

This chain connects TRBV7-9 to TRBJ1-1, with 9 bases matching TRBD1. CDR1 and CDR2 from the germline V gene are SEHNR and FQNEAQ (reference sequence). J lost 1 base, V lost 5 bases, and 5 bases had no gene match. CDR3 length equals 15 residues. The CDR3 region is CASSQTGGANTEAFF. The CDR3 DNA reads as TGTGCCAGCAGCCAAACAGGGGGCGCGAACACTGAAGCTTTCTTT.

This clone has just one count. The chain carries TRBV18 and TRBJ2-5, with D perhaps matching TRBD1 (5 bases). The germline V gene encodes CDR1 KGHSH and CDR2 LQKENI. The V and J ends lost 6 bases and 5 bases respectively, with 16 bases between them. The CDR3 runs to 14 residues. The DNA for the CDR3 is TGTGCCAGCTCCCCGGACATCCCCGGGGAGACCCAGTACTTC. Translation: CASSPDIPGETQYF.

The J gene is TRBJ2-5, the V gene TRBV7-2, with 14 positions matching TRBD2. Trimming took 4 bases from V and 2 from J; bases not matched to a gene: 6. CDR3 length: 17 residues. From germline, CDR1 is SGHTA and CDR2 FQGNSA. CDR3 region: CASSYLGLAGGQETQYF. CDR3 nucleotides: TGTGCCAGCAGCTATCTCGGACTAGCGGGGGGTCAAGAGACCCAGTACTTC.

The chain links TRBV10-3 to TRBJ2-3; D call uncertain. The germline V gene encodes CDR1 ENHRY and CDR2 SYGVKD. The CDR3 is 16 residues long. Trimming removed 4 bases at V and 5 bases at J, with 19 bases between. Here the CDR3 reads CAISARVVITGDTQYF. CDR3 sequence (DNA): TGTGCCATCAGTGCTCGGGTAGTTATAACGGGAGATACGCAGTATTTT.

V usage is TRBV18 and J usage is TRBJ1-6, with TRBD1 matching over 7 bases. The CDR3 runs 20 residues. The J segment lost 0 bases and the V segment lost 1 base, leaving 12 bases of the junction unmatched. Germline V CDR1 and CDR2: KGHSH, LQKENI. CDR3 region: CASSPLPTGQASSYNSPLHF. CDR3 in DNA: TGTGCCAGCTCACCACTGCCTACCGGACAGGCCAGCTCCTATAATTCACCCCTCCACTTT.

Details on this clone: Other DNA sequences of this sample code for an identical CDR3. The rearrangement links TRBV19 to TRBJ2-2; the D gene is possibly TRBD2 (6 bases). In germline, CDR1 is LNHDA, CDR2 SQIVND (reference sequence). V was shortened by 2 bases and J by 4 bases, with 8 bases between the two germline ends. This CDR3 has 14 amino acids. CDR3 sequence reads: CASSISGGTGELFF. The CDR3 region has the DNA TGTGCCAGTAGTATATCCGGGGGCACCGGGGAGCTGTTTTTT.

The V call is TRBV6-1, the J call TRBJ1-4; 7 bases match TRBD1. Per the germline V gene, CDR1 is MNHNS and CDR2 is SASEGT. CDR3 length: 16 residues. The ends lost 0 bases at V and 10 bases at J; junction bases unmatched: 11. The chain's CDR3 is CASSEAGTDPFVKLFF. The CDR3 region has the DNA TGTGCCAGCAGTGAAGCCGGGACAGATCCTTTTGTAAAACTGTTTTTT.

This clone turned up a few times. V gene TRBV28 combines with J gene TRBJ1-5; D not resolved. Trimming stripped 7 bases from V and 4 bases from J, with 14 bases between. The germline CDR1 and CDR2 sequences are MDHEN and SYDVKM. This CDR3 contains 14 residues. The CDR3 reads CASIQSGLNQPQHF. The CDR3 DNA follows: TGTGCCAGCATCCAATCAGGTTTGAATCAGCCCCAGCATTTT.

The chain has TRBV14 and TRBJ2-3, with 10 bases fitting TRBD2. Trimming cost V 2 bases and J 8 bases; bases outside gene matches: 10. Germline V gives CDR1 SGHDN, CDR2 FVKESK. CDR3 length: 16 amino acids. As DNA, the CDR3 is TGTGCCAGCAGCCAAACTAGCGGGGCCACAGGGGGTACGCAGTATTTT. Encoded protein: CASSQTSGATGGTQYF. Full variable domain (missing parts from reference TRBV14 and TRBJ2-3): EAGVTQFPSHSVIEKGQTVTLRCDPISGHDNLYWYRRVMGKEIKFLLHFVKESKQDESGMPNNRFLAERTGGTYSTLKVQPAELEDSGVYFCASSQTSGATGGTQYFGPGTRLTVL.

The chain employs TRBV5-1 and TRBJ1-2, with a possible D match to TRBD1 (5 bases). This CDR3 contains 14 residues. CDR1 is SGHRS, CDR2 YFSETQ, per germline. With 3 bases removed from V and 2 bases from J, the gap between germline ends came to 11 bases. Here the CDR3 DNA reads TGCGCCAGCAGCTCCTCAACAGGAAACTATGGCTACACCTTC. It yields the protein CASSSSTGNYGYTF.

The chain couples TRBV6-5 to TRBJ1-4; D not resolved. Germline-derived CDR1 and CDR2 are MNHEY and SVGAGI. This CDR3 has 14 residues. The germline V and J ends were trimmed by 10 bases and 3 bases, with 15 bases remaining between them. The CDR3 DNA follows: TGTGCCACCCAACTGGGCCTCTCTAATGAAAAACTGTTTTTT. Encoded protein: CATQLGLSNEKLFF.

The V and J genes are TRBV10-2 and TRBJ2-3; TRBD1 is a possible D gene (7 bases). The length of the CDR3 is 20 residues. The V and J ends lost 0 bases and 0 bases respectively, with 22 bases between them. Germline V CDR1 and CDR2: WSHSY, SAAADI. The CDR3 loop is CASSESPRPAGGWSTDTQYF. DNA for the CDR3: TGCGCCAGCAGTGAGTCCCCTCGACCCGCAGGGGGGTGGAGCACAGATACGCAGTATTTT.

J is TRBJ1-4 and V is TRBV7-9; 7 nucleotides line up with TRBD1. The CDR3 has 12 amino acids. The germline V gene has CDR1 SEHNR and CDR2 FQNEAQ (reference sequence). The trim removed 7 bases at V and 8 bases at J, leaving 4 bases unmatched. The DNA of the CDR3 is TGTGCCAGCAACAGGGGCCCGGAAAAACTGTTTTTT. Translating gives CASNRGPEKLFF.